This entry describes one TCR beta chain. It has no known antigen specificity. Nothing much larger sits one base from this clone, and base qualities are not available. CDR3 length: 14 amino acids, cysteine to phenylalanine. The CDR3 DNA has 42 bases and is translated from base 1. Sequences MNHEY (CDR1) and SMNVEV (CDR2) are obtained from the germline V gene (reference sequence). Trimming removed 2 bases from V and 15 bases from J; the gene matches leave 9 bases unexplained. For the CD8 naive samples, CD45RO-negative cells were positively selected for CCR7, yielding a CD45RA+CCR7+ population from which TemRA cells were excluded. Healthy HIV-negative adults with no recently reported acute infections or vaccinations were included as donors. Every donor was a Caucasian adult living in Nashville, Tennessee, USA. Blood was collected by leukapheresis, and PBMCs were isolated by Ficoll-Histopaque density gradient centrifugation and then cryopreserved in liquid nitrogen vapor phase. Analytical flow cytometry was used to check the purity and quantity of each magnetically sorted T cell population. Genomic DNA was isolated from each sorted fraction and quantified by UV absorbance on a Nanodrop 2000c.

This sample stems from a study of shared clonotypes between healthy human individuals (dated by TCRdb to 2018 to 2020). Some background on the complete study: A few men and two women, aged 18 to 49 years, made up the cohort. For each donor, CD4 naive and CD4 memory were each given three plates, CD8 naive was given two plates, and CD8 memory was given one plate. To estimate repertoire size and how much clonotype sharing occurs between individuals, the study deeply sequenced the blood TCR repertoires of five or six healthy adults. To increase sequencing depth and limit assay-specific biases, TCR repertoire library preparation and sequencing were carried out by different laboratories using diverse techniques. Between about 0.85 and 9.5 billion PBMCs per donor were obtained by leukapheresis.

TCR CDR3 regions were amplified from genomic DNA by multiplex PCR using the deep immunoSEQ assay. Extracted genomic DNA from each cell subset was distributed evenly across all wells of several immunoSEQ 96-well plates, and each plate was treated as a replicate. For sorted subsets, each replicate PCR was loaded with 200 ng genomic DNA, equivalent to 25,000 to 35,000 T cell genomes. Purified libraries were quantified with a Qubit 3.0 fluorometer, sized on a Bioanalyzer 2100, and re-quantified with the KAPA Library Quantification kit. Every immunoSEQ 96-well plate was sequenced on a dedicated single-read 150-cycle Illumina NextSeq 550 flow cell. For the original study's pipeline: The immunoSEQ output contained only junctional sequences without quality scores, so filtering could not match that applied to full-length reads. To assign V/J genes and CDR3, sequences were annotated against IMGT germline references using PyIR, a Python wrapper for IgBLAST v1.9. Reads with weak V/J assignments (E-value above 1e-6), missing CDR3, stop codons, out-of-frame junctions, or ambiguous translated residues were removed. V3J clonotypes were defined as sequences sharing the same inferred V gene, J gene, and CDR3 amino acid sequence. Percentage overlap between repertoires was calculated by dividing the number of shared unique clonotypes by the size of the smaller repertoire. Three approaches were used to assess repertoire richness: RTK rarefaction, the Chao1 estimator, and Recon v2.1 estimates of unobserved clonotypes. Generation probabilities for all TCRbeta clonotypes obtained by the gDNA method from four donors were computed using OLGA. The table was pulled from immuneACCESS by TCRdb, which kept in-frame rearrangements only. Such tables lose some clones; where checked, under half of the loss comes from unresolved V genes, and the rest has no known cause. The V and J calls and clone size were taken over from that table, and D and trimming were inferred from the DNA. The sample table holds roughly 2.1 million clones, of which 85% to 95% were seen once. The top ten hold under 2% of the sample.

Overall study results and their limits: The small number of donors limited the genetic and exposure-history diversity represented. Naive subsets generally had larger estimated clonotype richness than memory subsets did. Sampling was limited to blood, and TCR repertoires in tissue likely differ from TCR repertoires in blood. About 4.5% of naive CD4, 3.5% of naive CD8, roughly 2.4% of memory CD4, and around 0.42% of memory CD8 clonotypes were shared across several donors. Compared with non-shared clonotypes, clonotypes shared by all four sorted-subset donors had higher generation probabilities. Based on pairwise subsampling, the degree of clonotype sharing among donors was expected to be affected by sequencing depth. Rarefaction of sorted-subset datasets indicated incomplete sequencing despite the large sequencing depth.

This receptor chain uses TRBV27 and TRBJ2-3; the central 12 bases match TRBD2. Sequenced: naive CD8+ T cells from PBMCs. The meaning of the sample's cell subset or site label: CD45RA+CCR7+. The TCR sequence derives from a man aged 18 to 35 in good health. Some clones in this sample may be carry-over from other donors' samples. The CDR3 is CASSLRASGRVVYF. The DNA is TGTGCCAGCAGTTTAAGGGCTAGCGGGAGGGTGGTATATTTT.